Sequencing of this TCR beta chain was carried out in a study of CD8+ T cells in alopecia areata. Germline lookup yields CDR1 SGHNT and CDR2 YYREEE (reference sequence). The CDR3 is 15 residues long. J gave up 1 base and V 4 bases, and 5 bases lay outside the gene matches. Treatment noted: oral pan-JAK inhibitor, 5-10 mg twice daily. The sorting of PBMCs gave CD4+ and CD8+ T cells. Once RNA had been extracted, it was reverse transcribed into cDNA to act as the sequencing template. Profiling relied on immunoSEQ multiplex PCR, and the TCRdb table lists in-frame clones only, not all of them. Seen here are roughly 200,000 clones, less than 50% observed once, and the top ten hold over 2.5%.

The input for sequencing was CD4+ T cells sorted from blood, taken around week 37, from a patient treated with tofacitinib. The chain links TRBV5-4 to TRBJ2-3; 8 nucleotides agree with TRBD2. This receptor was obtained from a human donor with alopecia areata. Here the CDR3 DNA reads TGTGCCAGCAGCGTCACTAGCGGAGGCACAGATACGCAGTATTTT. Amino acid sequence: CASSVTSGGTDTQYF. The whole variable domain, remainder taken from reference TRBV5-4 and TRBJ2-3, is ETGVTQSPTHLIKTRGQQVTLRCSSQSGHNTVSWYQQALGQGPQFIFQYYREEENGRGNFPPRFSGLQFPNYSSELNVNALELDDSALYLCASSVTSGGTDTQYFGPGTRLTVL.